The 8 T cell receptor beta chains below come from one sample, sequenced in a study of CD8+CD57+ T cells in acquired aplastic anemia (dated by TCRdb to about 2018). Flow cytometry had shown CD8+CD57+ cell expansion in the patients selected for sequencing. The sample was run on an Illumina HiSeq 2000. Genomic DNA was used as template for profiling of TCR beta VDJ combinations and CDR3 sequences. The public reads were reprocessed in TCRdb via fastp at Q25 and MiXCR, keeping in-frame beta chains. Rows matching on CDR3 protein sequence are summarized as one entry with the most common DNA and genes. The sample yields 95,000 to 150,000 distinct CDR3 sequences; roughly 55% were counted once. Jointly, the top ten make up roughly 29% of the sample. Source material: sorted CD4+, CD8+, or CD8+CD57+ T cells (not recorded which) from PBMCs. The receptors were sampled from a human donor with aplastic anemia.

The chain employs TRBV19 and TRBJ2-7; D gene ambiguous. CDR3 length: 13 amino acids. Germline CDR1 LNHDA, CDR2 SQIVND (reference sequence). The V gene lost 5 bases and the J gene lost 4 bases, with 12 bases spanning the gap. Here the CDR3 DNA reads TGTGCCAGTAGTGGCCCCATGTCATACGAGCAGTACTTC. This translates into CASSGPMSYEQYF.

This chain joins TRBV20-1 and TRBJ2-2, with 7 bases that match TRBD1. CDR3 length: 15 residues. The V and J ends lost 3 bases and 0 bases, in that order; junction bases with no gene match: 4. Germline CDR1 is DFQATT and CDR2 is SNEGSKA (reference sequence). This CDR3 is CSAREGGANTGELFF. CDR3 nucleotides: TGCAGTGCTAGGGAAGGGGGCGCGAACACCGGGGAGCTGTTTTTT.

On this clonotype itself: Possible read error: a much larger clone is one base away. The chain carries TRBV29-1 and TRBJ2-1, with D perhaps TRBD2 (5 bases). Germline V gene data show CDR1 as SQVTM and CDR2 as ANQGSEA. This CDR3 has 17 amino acids. The V end was cut by 4 bases, the J end by 1 base, with 20 bases between. CDR3: CSVVGASWRRSYNEQFF. The CDR3 DNA reads TGCAGCGTTGTCGGCGCGTCCTGGCGGAGGTCCTACAATGAGCAGTTCTTC.

With regard to this clonotype: Likely a read error: the CDR3 ends without its conserved phenylalanine or tryptophan. The V call is TRBV19, the J call TRBJ2-1; D remains unclear. Trimming stripped 3 bases from V and 6 bases from J, with 12 bases between. CDR1 and CDR2 (germline): LNHDA, SQIVND (reference sequence). CDR3 length: 14 amino acids. CDR3 sequence: CASSIFGMINEQFY. In DNA, the CDR3 is TGTGCCAGTAGTATTTTTGGGATGATCAATGAGCAGTTCTAC.

The V and J genes are TRBV5-4 and TRBJ2-3; 14 nucleotides agree with TRBD2. Losses at the gene ends were 0 bases for V and 7 bases for J; bases not matched to a gene: 7. Germline CDR1 reads SGHNT; CDR2 reads YYREEE (reference sequence). CDR3 length: 17 residues. In DNA form, the CDR3 reads TGTGCCAGCAGCTTGGCCGGACTAGCGGGAGGCGAGAATACGCAGTATTTT. This encodes CASSLAGLAGGENTQYF.

This clonotype has ten or more counts. The V call is TRBV9, the J call TRBJ1-6; D uncertain. CDR1 and CDR2 from the germline V gene are SGDLS and YYNGEE. V was shortened by 6 bases and J by 7 bases, with 8 bases between the two germline ends. The CDR3 spans 12 residues. The CDR3 loop is CASNAPNSPLHF. The CDR3 region has the DNA TGTGCCAGCAACGCTCCGAATTCACCCCTCCACTTT.

V is TRBV2 and J is TRBJ2-1; 7 nucleotides match TRBD2. Trimming took 11 bases from V and 1 from J; bases not matched to a gene: 8. CDR1 SNHLY and CDR2 FYNNEI come from the germline V gene. The CDR3 spans 14 residues. This CDR3 reads CAGTTGGSYNEQFF. In DNA, the CDR3 is TGTGCCGGCACAACCGGGGGGTCCTACAATGAGCAGTTCTTC.

The J gene is TRBJ1-2, the V gene TRBV10-3; D gene uncertain. CDR1 and CDR2 from the germline V gene are ENHRY and SYGVKD. V was shortened by 7 bases and J by 3 bases, with 12 bases between the two germline ends. The CDR3 runs 13 residues. In nucleotides, the CDR3 is TGTGCCATCACTGGTACGCCGGACTATGGCTACACCTTC. Protein sequence: CAITGTPDYGYTF.